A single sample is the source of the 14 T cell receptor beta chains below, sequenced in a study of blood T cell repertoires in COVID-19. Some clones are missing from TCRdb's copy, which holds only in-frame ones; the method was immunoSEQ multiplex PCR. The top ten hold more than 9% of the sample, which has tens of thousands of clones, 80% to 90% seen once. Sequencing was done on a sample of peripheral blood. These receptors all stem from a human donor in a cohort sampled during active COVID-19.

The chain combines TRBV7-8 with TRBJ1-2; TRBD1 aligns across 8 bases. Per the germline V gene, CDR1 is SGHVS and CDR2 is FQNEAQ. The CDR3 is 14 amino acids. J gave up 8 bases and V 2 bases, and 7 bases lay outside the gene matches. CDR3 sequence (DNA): TGTGCCAGCAGCTTATCCAGGGGGCTTTGGGGCTACACCTTC. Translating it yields CASSLSRGLWGYTF.

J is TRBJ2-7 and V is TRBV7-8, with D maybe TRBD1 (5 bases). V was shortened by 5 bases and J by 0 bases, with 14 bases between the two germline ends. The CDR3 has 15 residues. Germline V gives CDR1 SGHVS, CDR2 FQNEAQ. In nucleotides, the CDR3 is TGTGCCAGCAGCCCCTACCAGGGCCCCTCCTACGAGCAGTACTTC. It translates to CASSPYQGPSYEQYF. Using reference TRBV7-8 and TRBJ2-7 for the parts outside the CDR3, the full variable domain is GAGVSQSPRYKVAKRGQDVALRCDPISGHVSLFWYQQALGQGPEFLTYFQNEAQLDKSGLPSDRFFAERPEGSVSTLKIQRTQQEDSAVYLCASSPYQGPSYEQYFGPGTRLTVT.

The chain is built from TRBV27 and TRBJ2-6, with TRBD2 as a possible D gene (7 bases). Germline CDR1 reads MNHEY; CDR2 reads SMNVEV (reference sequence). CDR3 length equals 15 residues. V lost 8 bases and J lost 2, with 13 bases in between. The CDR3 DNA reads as TGTGCCAGCTGCGGGGGCGCTCCTGGGGCCAACGTCCTGACTTTC. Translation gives CASCGGAPGANVLTF.

CDR3 DNA: TGTGCCAGTAGTCCTTGGCGGGAGAAACACAATGAGCAGTTCTTC. Protein: CASSPWREKHNEQFF. V is TRBV19 and J is TRBJ2-1; 7 bases line up with TRBD2. This CDR3 has 15 amino acids. V lost 5 bases and J lost 5; bases outside the gene matches: 9. The V gene's germline CDR1 is LNHDA and CDR2 SQIVND (reference sequence).

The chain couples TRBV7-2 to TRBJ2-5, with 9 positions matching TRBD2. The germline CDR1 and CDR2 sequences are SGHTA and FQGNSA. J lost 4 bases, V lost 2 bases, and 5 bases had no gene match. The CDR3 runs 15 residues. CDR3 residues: CASSLKAGGRETQYF. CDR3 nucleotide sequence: TGTGCCAGCAGCTTAAAGGCGGGGGGGCGAGAGACCCAGTACTTC.

The CDR3 spells CARSLALQGPNEKLFF. CDR3 sequence (DNA): TGTGCCAGAAGCCTTGCCCTACAGGGGCCTAATGAAAAACTGTTTTTT. The V gene is TRBV5-3, the J gene TRBJ1-4; 7 positions agree with TRBD1. TRBV5-3 is designated an ORF whose function remains uncertain. The CDR3 is made up of 16 amino acids. J lost 3 bases, V lost 4 bases, and 9 bases had no gene match.

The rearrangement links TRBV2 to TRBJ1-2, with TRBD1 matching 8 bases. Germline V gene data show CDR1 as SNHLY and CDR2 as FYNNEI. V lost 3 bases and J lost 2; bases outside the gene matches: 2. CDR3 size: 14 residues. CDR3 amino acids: CASSERTGNYGYTF. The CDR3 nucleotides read TGTGCCAGCAGTGAGAGGACAGGGAACTATGGCTACACCTTC.

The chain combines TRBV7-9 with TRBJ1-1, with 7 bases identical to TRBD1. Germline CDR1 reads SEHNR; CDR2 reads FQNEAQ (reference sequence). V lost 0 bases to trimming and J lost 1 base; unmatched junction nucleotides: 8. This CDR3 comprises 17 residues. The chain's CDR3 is CASSLAAGGSWNTEAFF. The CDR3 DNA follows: TGTGCCAGCAGCTTAGCCGCAGGGGGAAGTTGGAACACTGAAGCTTTCTTT.

The CDR3 DNA is TGTGCCAGCAGCCCTCTAGCGGGAGGTACCTACAATGAGCAGTTCTTC. Protein sequence: CASSPLAGGTYNEQFF. The gene calls are TRBV7-9 and TRBJ2-1; 11 bases map to TRBD2. Trimming at V came to 5 bases and at J to 2 bases, leaving 5 bases not matched to a gene. In germline, CDR1 is SEHNR, CDR2 FQNEAQ (reference sequence). CDR3 length: 16 residues.

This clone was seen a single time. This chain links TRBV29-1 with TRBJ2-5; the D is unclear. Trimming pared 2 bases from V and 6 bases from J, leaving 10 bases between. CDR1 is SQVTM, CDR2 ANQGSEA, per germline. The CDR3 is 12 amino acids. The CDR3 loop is CSVEMGHQTQYF. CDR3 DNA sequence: TGCAGCGTTGAAATGGGCCATCAGACCCAGTACTTC.

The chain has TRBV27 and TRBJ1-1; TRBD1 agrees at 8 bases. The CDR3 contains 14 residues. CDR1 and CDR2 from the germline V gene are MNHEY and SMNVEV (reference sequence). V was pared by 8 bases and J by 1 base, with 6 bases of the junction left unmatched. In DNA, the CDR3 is TGTGCCAGCCCTGACAGGGGACGGAACACTGAAGCTTTCTTT. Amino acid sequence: CASPDRGRNTEAFF.

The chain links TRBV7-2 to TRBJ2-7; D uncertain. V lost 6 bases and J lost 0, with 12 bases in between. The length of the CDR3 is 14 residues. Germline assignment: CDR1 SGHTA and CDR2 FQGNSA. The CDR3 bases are TGTGCCAGCAGATTCGAGGTAGACTCCTACGAGCAGTACTTC. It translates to CASRFEVDSYEQYF. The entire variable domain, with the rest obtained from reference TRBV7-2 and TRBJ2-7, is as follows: GAGVSQSPSNKVTEKGKDVELRCDPISGHTALYWYRQSLGQGLEFLIYFQGNSAPDKSGLPSDRFSAERTGGSVSTLTIQRTQQEDSAVYLCASRFEVDSYEQYFGPGTRLTVT.

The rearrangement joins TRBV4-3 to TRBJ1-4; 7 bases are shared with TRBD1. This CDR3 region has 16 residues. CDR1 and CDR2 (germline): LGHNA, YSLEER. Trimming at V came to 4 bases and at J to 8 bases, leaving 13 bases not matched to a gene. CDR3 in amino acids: CASSPSRAGGYEKLFF. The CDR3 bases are TGCGCCAGCAGCCCATCACGGGCAGGGGGGTACGAAAAACTGTTTTTT.

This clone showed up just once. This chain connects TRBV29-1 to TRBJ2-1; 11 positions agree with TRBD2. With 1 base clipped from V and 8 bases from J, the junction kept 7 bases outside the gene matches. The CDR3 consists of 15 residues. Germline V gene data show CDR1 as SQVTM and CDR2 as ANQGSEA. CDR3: CSVEGTSGSEDEQFF. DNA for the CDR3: TGCAGCGTTGAAGGAACTAGCGGGAGTGAGGATGAGCAGTTCTTC.